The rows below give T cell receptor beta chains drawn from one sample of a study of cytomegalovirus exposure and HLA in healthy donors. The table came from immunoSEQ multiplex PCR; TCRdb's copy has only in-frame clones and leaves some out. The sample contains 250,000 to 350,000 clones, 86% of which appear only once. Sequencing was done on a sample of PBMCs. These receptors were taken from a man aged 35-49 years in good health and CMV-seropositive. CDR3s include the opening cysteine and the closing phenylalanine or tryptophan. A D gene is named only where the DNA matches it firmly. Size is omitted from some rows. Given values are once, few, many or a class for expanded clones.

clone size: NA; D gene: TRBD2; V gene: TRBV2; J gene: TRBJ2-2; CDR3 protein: CASSRLAGGPGELFF; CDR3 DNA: TGTGCCAGCAGCCGACTAGCGGGAGGTCCCGGGGAGCTGTTTTTT
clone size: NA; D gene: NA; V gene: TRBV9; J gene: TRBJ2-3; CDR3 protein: CASSVGSYRDTQYF; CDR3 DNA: TGTGCCAGCAGCGTAGGTAGCTACCGAGATACGCAGTATTTT
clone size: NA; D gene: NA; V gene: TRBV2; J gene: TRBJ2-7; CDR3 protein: CASRPPRDLSYEQYF; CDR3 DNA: TGTGCCAGCAGACCACCCCGGGACTTATCCTACGAGCAGTACTTC
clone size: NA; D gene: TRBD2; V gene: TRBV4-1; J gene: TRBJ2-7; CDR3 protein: CASSQPTSGSYEQYF; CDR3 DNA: TGCGCCAGCAGCCAACCGACTAGCGGGAGTTACGAGCAGTACTTC
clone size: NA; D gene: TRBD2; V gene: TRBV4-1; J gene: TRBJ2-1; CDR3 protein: CASSQAGGSYNEQFF; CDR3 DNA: TGCGCCAGCAGCCAAGCGGGGGGAAGCTACAATGAGCAGTTCTTC
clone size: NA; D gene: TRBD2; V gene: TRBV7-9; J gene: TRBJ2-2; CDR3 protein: CASSPTTSLGELFF; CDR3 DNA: TGTGCCAGCAGCCCCACGACTAGCCTCGGGGAGCTGTTTTTT
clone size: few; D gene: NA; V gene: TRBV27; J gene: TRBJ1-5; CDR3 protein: CASSWTNNQPQHF; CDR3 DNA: TGTGCCAGCAGTTGGACTAACAATCAGCCCCAGCATTTT
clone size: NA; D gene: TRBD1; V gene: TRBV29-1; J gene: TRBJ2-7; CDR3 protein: CSVEDRDSKSYEQYF; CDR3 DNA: TGCAGCGTTGAGGACCGGGACAGCAAGTCCTACGAGCAGTACTTC
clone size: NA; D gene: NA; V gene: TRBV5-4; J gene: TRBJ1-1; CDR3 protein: CASTREVLSEAFF; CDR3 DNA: TGTGCCAGCACCCGGGAGGTGCTGAGTGAAGCTTTCTTT
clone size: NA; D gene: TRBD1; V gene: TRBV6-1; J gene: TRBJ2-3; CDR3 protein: CASAPTGEPDTQYF; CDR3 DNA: TGTGCCAGCGCACCGACAGGGGAGCCTGATACGCAGTATTTT
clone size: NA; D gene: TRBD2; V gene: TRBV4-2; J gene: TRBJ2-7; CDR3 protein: CARRFKAGASTYEQYF; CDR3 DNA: TGTGCCAGAAGGTTCAAAGCGGGAGCCTCAACCTACGAGCAGTACTTC
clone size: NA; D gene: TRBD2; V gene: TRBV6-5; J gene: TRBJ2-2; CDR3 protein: CASSWEGRGELFF; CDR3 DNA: TGTGCCAGTAGTTGGGAGGGGCGGGGGGAGCTGTTTTTT
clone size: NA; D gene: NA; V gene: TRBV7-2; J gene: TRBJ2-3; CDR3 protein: CASSLGRGDTQYF; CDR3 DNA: TGTGCCAGCAGCTTAGGGCGGGGAGATACGCAGTATTTT
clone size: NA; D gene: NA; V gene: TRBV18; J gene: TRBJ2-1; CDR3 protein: CASSPLGESYNEQFF; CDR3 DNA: TGTGCCAGCTCACCACTTGGAGAGTCCTACAATGAGCAGTTCTTC
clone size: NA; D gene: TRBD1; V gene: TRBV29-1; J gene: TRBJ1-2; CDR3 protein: CSVEMYRGGYGYTF; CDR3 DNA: TGCAGCGTTGAGATGTACAGGGGTGGTTATGGCTACACCTTC
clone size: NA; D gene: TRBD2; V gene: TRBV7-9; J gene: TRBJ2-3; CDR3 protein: CASRSGLAGGQDGTDTQYF; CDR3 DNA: TGTGCCAGCAGATCGGGACTAGCGGGAGGGCAGGACGGCACAGATACGCAGTATTTT
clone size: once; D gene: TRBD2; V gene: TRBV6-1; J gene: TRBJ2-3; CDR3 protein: CASSGLAGITDTQYF; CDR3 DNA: TGTGCCAGCAGCGGACTAGCGGGGATCACAGATACGCAGTATTTT
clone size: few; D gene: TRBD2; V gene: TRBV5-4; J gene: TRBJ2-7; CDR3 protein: CASSFGTSGSSLEQYF; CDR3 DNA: TGTGCCAGCAGCTTTGGAACTAGCGGGAGTAGCCTCGAGCAGTACTTC
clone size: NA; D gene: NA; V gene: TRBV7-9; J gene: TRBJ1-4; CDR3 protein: CASSLAAVEKLFF; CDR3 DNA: TGTGCCAGCAGCTTAGCAGCGGTTGAAAAACTGTTTTTT
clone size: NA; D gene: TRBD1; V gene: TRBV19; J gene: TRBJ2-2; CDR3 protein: CASTRTGIYRELFF; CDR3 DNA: TGTGCCAGTACCCGGACAGGGATCTACAGGGAGCTGTTTTTT
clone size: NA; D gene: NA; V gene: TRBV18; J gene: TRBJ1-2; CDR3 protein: CASFTGGRGYTF; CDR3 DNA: TGTGCCAGCTTCACCGGAGGAAGGGGCTACACCTTC
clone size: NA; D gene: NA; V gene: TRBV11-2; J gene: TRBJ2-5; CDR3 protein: CASSRFRLEGQETQYF; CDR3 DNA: TGTGCCAGCAGCCGCTTCCGCCTAGAGGGTCAAGAGACCCAGTACTTC
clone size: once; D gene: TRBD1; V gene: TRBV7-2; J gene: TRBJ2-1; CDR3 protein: CASTLGGQGYNEQFF; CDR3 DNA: TGTGCCAGCACCTTAGGGGGACAGGGGTACAATGAGCAGTTCTTC
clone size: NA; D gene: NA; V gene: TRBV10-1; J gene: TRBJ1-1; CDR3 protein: CASSESTRVMNTEAFF; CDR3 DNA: TGCGCCAGCAGTGAGTCGACTAGAGTCATGAACACTGAAGCTTTCTTT
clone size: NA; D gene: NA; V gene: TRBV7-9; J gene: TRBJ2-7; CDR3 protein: CASSRVAPYEQYF; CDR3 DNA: TGTGCCAGCAGCAGGGTAGCGCCCTACGAGCAGTACTTC
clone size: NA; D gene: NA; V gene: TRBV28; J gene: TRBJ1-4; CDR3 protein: CASTLVGGTNEKLFF; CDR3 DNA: TGTGCCAGCACCTTGGTTGGGGGGACTAATGAAAAACTGTTTTTT
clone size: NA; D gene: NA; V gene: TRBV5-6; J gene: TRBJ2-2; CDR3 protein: CASSRTRTGELFF; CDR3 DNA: TGTGCCAGCAGCCGTACACGCACCGGGGAGCTGTTTTTT
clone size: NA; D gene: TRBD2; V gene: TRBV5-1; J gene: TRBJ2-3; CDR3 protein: CASKSGASTDTQYF; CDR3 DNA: TGCGCCAGCAAAAGCGGGGCAAGCACAGATACGCAGTATTTT
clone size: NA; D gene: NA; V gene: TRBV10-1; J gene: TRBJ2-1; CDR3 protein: CASSIDTYNEQFF; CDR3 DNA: TGCGCCAGCAGTATTGACACCTACAATGAGCAGTTCTTC
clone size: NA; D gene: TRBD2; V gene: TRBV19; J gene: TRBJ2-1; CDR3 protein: CASSRSGDSYNEQFF; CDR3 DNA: TGTGCCAGTAGTCGTAGCGGGGACTCCTACAATGAGCAGTTCTTC
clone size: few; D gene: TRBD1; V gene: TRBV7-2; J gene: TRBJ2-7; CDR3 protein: CASSLGTGSPYEQYF; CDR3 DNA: TGTGCCAGCAGCTTAGGGACAGGGAGTCCCTACGAGCAGTACTTC
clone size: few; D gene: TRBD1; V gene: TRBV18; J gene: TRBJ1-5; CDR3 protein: CASSPGAGQYSNQPQHF; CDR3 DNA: TGTGCCAGCTCACCCGGGGCGGGACAGTATAGCAATCAGCCCCAGCATTTT
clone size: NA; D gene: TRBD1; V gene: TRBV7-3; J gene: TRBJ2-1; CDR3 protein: CASSLRQGSSYNEQFF; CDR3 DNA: TGTGCCAGCAGCTTAAGACAGGGAAGCTCCTACAATGAGCAGTTCTTC
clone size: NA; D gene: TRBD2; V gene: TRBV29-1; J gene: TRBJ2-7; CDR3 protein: CSGLGGRYEQYF; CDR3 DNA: TGCAGCGGACTGGGGGGGAGATACGAGCAGTACTTC
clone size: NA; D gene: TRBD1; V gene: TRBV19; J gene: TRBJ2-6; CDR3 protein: CASTRRQGAYSGANVLTF; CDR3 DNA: TGTGCCAGTACTAGGAGGCAGGGGGCTTACTCTGGGGCCAACGTCCTGACTTTC
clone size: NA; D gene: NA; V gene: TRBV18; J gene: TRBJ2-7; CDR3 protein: CASSPGEYEQYF; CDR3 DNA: TGTGCCAGCTCACCCGGTGAGTACGAGCAGTACTTC
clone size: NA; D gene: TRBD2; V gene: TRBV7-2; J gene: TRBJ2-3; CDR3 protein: CASSLGGASGSTDTQYF; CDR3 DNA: TGTGCCAGCAGCCTCGGGGGAGCTAGCGGGAGCACAGATACGCAGTATTTT
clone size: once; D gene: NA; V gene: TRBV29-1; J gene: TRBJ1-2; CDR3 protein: CSVEDSRRNYGYTF; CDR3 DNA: TGCAGCGTTGAAGATTCCCGCAGGAACTATGGCTACACCTTC
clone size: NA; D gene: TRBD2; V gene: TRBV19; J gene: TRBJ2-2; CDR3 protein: CASSPQGLAAPDAGELFF; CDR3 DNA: TGTGCCAGTAGCCCGCAGGGACTAGCGGCCCCGGACGCCGGGGAGCTGTTTTTT
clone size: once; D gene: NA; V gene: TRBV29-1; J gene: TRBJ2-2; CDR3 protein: CSFWQENTGELFF; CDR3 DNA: TGCAGCTTCTGGCAGGAGAACACCGGGGAGCTGTTTTTT